The rows below give T cell receptor beta chains drawn from one sample of a study of blood T cell repertoires in COVID-19. Measured with immunoSEQ multiplex PCR; TCRdb has only the in-frame clones, and not every one. The sample contains tens of thousands of clones, more than 75% of which appear only once. Sequencing was done on a sample of peripheral blood. The receptors shown here come from a woman in her 70s with acute or convalescent COVID-19. Each CDR3 is given with its conserved first and last residue. Fields, in order: V gene, J gene, clone size, D gene, CDR3 protein, CDR3 DNA. D genes are given only for firm matches. Not every row has a clone size; where given, it reads once, few, many or a size class.

v_gene: TRBV9; j_gene: TRBJ2-2; abundance: -; d_gene: -; CDR3aa: CASSTSGSTVTGELFF; CDR3nt: TGTGCCAGCAGCACCTCCGGGAGTACAGTCACCGGGGAGCTGTTTTTT
v_gene: TRBV16; j_gene: TRBJ1-1; abundance: few; d_gene: TRBD1; CDR3aa: CASSRGQGRDAFF; CDR3nt: TGTGCCAGCAGCCGGGGACAGGGGCGGGACGCTTTCTTT
v_gene: TRBV6-1; j_gene: TRBJ1-1; abundance: -; d_gene: TRBD1; CDR3aa: CASNIQGGDTEAFF; CDR3nt: TGTGCCAGCAATATACAGGGGGGGGACACTGAAGCTTTCTTT
v_gene: TRBV27; j_gene: TRBJ2-1; abundance: -; d_gene: TRBD1; CDR3aa: CASIRQGGYNEQFF; CDR3nt: TGTGCCAGCATTAGACAGGGGGGCTACAATGAGCAGTTCTTC
v_gene: TRBV30; j_gene: TRBJ2-1; abundance: -; d_gene: -; CDR3aa: CAWRTGGGNEQFF; CDR3nt: TGTGCCTGGAGAACAGGGGGAGGGAATGAGCAGTTCTTC
v_gene: TRBV11-3; j_gene: TRBJ2-3; abundance: -; d_gene: -; CDR3aa: CASSFAGIADTQYF; CDR3nt: TGTGCCAGCAGCTTTGCAGGGATTGCCGATACGCAGTATTTT
v_gene: TRBV4-3; j_gene: TRBJ1-6; abundance: -; d_gene: TRBD1; CDR3aa: CASSQDATGDSPLHF; CDR3nt: TGCGCCAGCAGCCAAGATGCTACAGGGGACTCACCCCTCCACTTT
v_gene: TRBV7-2; j_gene: TRBJ2-1; abundance: -; d_gene: TRBD1; CDR3aa: CASTSNLGDRYNEQFF; CDR3nt: TGTGCCAGCACCTCCAATTTAGGGGACAGATACAATGAGCAGTTCTTC
v_gene: TRBV9; j_gene: TRBJ2-3; abundance: -; d_gene: TRBD2; CDR3aa: CASSPYRLATLSTDTQYF; CDR3nt: TGTGCCAGCAGCCCCTACCGACTAGCGACTCTTAGCACAGATACGCAGTATTTT
v_gene: TRBV20-1; j_gene: TRBJ2-1; abundance: -; d_gene: -; CDR3aa: CSLTDYNEQFF; CDR3nt: TGCAGTTTGACAGACTACAATGAGCAGTTCTTC
v_gene: TRBV29-1; j_gene: TRBJ1-2; abundance: -; d_gene: -; CDR3aa: CSVSAGVGYTF; CDR3nt: TGCAGCGTTTCCGCAGGGGTTGGCTACACCTTC
v_gene: TRBV5-1; j_gene: TRBJ2-3; abundance: -; d_gene: -; CDR3aa: CASSLSPGADTQYF; CDR3nt: TGCGCCAGCAGCTTGAGCCCCGGGGCAGATACGCAGTATTTT
v_gene: TRBV15; j_gene: TRBJ1-1; abundance: -; d_gene: -; CDR3aa: CATSNRWNTEAFF; CDR3nt: TGTGCCACCAGCAACAGATGGAACACTGAAGCTTTCTTT
v_gene: TRBV24-1; j_gene: TRBJ2-2; abundance: -; d_gene: TRBD1; CDR3aa: CATSDRPLGQGDTGELFF; CDR3nt: TGTGCCACCAGTGACCGCCCTTTGGGGCAGGGGGACACCGGGGAGCTGTTTTTT
v_gene: TRBV7-8; j_gene: TRBJ1-5; abundance: -; d_gene: TRBD1; CDR3aa: CASSLMGQGNANQPQHF; CDR3nt: TGTGCCAGCAGCTTAATGGGACAGGGAAATGCCAATCAGCCCCAGCATTTT
v_gene: TRBV29-1; j_gene: TRBJ2-1; abundance: -; d_gene: TRBD2; CDR3aa: CSGAGDYNEQFF; CDR3nt: TGCAGCGGAGCGGGGGACTACAATGAGCAGTTCTTC
v_gene: TRBV27; j_gene: TRBJ2-3; abundance: -; d_gene: TRBD1; CDR3aa: CASSTFLTGGPLVWQYF; CDR3nt: TGTGCCAGCAGTACCTTCCTGACAGGGGGTCCGCTCGTTTGGCAGTATTTT
v_gene: TRBV11-2; j_gene: TRBJ2-1; abundance: -; d_gene: TRBD1; CDR3aa: CASSSEDRNHNEQFF; CDR3nt: TGTGCCAGCAGCTCAGAGGACAGGAACCACAATGAGCAGTTCTTC
v_gene: TRBV28; j_gene: TRBJ1-5; abundance: -; d_gene: -; CDR3aa: CASSPRAGLQPQHF; CDR3nt: TGTGCCAGCAGCCCCAGAGCAGGTTTACAGCCCCAGCATTTT
v_gene: TRBV4-1; j_gene: TRBJ2-1; abundance: -; d_gene: -; CDR3aa: CASSQDRLAIGSYNEQFF; CDR3nt: TGCGCCAGCAGCCAAGATCGGCTAGCCATCGGATCCTACAATGAGCAGTTCTTC
v_gene: TRBV14; j_gene: TRBJ2-5; abundance: -; d_gene: -; CDR3aa: CASSQLNTLLLTGEGETQYF; CDR3nt: TGTGCCAGCAGCCAACTCAACACCCTCCTTTTGACAGGGGAGGGGGAGACCCAGTACTTC
v_gene: TRBV10-3; j_gene: TRBJ2-3; abundance: -; d_gene: TRBD1; CDR3aa: CAISETNRGSTDTQYF; CDR3nt: TGTGCCATCAGTGAGACGAACAGGGGGAGCACAGATACGCAGTATTTT
v_gene: TRBV29-1; j_gene: TRBJ1-1; abundance: -; d_gene: TRBD1; CDR3aa: CSVDSGGGEAFF; CDR3nt: TGCAGCGTTGATTCAGGGGGCGGTGAAGCTTTCTTT
v_gene: TRBV28; j_gene: TRBJ1-2; abundance: once; d_gene: -; CDR3aa: CASSLRGATRYGYTF; CDR3nt: TGTGCCAGCAGTCTTAGGGGTGCCACGAGATATGGCTACACCTTC